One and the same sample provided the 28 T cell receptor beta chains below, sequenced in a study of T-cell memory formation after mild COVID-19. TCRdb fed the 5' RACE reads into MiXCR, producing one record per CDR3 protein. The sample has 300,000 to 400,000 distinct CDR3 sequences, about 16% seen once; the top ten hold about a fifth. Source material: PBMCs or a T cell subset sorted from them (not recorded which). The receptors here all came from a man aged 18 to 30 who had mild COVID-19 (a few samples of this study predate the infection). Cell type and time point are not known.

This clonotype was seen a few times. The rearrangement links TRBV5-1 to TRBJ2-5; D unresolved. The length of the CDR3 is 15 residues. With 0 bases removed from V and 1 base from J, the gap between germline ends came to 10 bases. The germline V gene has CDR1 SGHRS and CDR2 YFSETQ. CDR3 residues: CASSLGLVSQETQYF. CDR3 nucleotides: TGCGCCAGCAGCTTGGGTTTAGTCTCCCAAGAGACCCAGTACTTC.

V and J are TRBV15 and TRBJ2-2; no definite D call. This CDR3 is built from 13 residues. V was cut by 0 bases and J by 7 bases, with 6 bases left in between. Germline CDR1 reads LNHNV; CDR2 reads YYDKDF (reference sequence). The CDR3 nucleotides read TGTGCCACCAGCAGAGATCTGATCGGGGAGCTGTTTTTT. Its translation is CATSRDLIGELFF.

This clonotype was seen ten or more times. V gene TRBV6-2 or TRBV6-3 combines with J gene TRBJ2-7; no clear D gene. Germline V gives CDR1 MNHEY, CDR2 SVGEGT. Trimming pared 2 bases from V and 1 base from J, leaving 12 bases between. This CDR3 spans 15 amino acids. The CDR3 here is CASSYLGPISYEQYF. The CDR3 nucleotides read TGTGCCAGCAGTTACCTTGGACCGATTTCCTACGAGCAGTACTTC.

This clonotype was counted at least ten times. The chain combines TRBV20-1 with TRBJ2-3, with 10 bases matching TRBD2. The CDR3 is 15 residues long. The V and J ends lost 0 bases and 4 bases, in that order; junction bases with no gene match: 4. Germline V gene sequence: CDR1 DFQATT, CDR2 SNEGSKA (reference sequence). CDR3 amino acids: CSARDRLAGADTQYF. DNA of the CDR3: TGCAGTGCTAGAGATCGGCTAGCGGGGGCAGATACGCAGTATTTT.

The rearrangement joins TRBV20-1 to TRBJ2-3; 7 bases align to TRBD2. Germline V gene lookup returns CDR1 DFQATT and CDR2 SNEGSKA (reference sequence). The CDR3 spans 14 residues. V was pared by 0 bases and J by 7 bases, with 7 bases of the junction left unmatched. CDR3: CSARDRRGRNTQYF. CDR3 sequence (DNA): TGCAGTGCTAGAGATAGGCGGGGGAGGAATACGCAGTATTTT.

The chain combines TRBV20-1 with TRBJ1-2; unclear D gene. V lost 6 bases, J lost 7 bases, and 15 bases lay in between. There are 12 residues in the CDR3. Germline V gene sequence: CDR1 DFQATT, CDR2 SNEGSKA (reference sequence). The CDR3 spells CSAGSAASGYTF. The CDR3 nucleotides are TGCAGTGCCGGGAGTGCGGCATCTGGCTACACCTTC.

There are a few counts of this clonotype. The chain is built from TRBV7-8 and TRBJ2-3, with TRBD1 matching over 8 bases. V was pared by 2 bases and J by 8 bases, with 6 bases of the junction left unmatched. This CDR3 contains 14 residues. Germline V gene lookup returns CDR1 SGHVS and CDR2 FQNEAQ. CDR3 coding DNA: TGTGCCAGCAGCTTACGCCAGGGGGCGCGTACGCAGTATTTT. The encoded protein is CASSLRQGARTQYF.

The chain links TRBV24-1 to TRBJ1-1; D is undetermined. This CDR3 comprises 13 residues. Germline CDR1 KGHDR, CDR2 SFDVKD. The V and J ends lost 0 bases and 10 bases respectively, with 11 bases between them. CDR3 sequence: CATSDLGSHGAFF. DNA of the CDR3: TGTGCCACCAGTGATTTGGGGTCTCACGGAGCTTTCTTT.

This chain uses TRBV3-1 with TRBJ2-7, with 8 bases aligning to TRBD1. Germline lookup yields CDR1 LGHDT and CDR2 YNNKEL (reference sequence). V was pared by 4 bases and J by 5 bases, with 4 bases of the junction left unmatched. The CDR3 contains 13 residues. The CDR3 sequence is CASSLQGADEQYV. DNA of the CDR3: TGTGCCAGCAGCCTTCAGGGGGCCGACGAGCAGTACGTC.

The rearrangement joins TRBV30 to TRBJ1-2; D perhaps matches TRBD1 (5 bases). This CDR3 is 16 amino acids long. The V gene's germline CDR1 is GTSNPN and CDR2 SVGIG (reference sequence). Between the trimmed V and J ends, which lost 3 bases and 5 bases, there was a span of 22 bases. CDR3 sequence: CAWSIISGLSTYGYTF. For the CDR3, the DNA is TGTGCCTGGAGCATTATATCGGGACTCTCCACGTATGGCTACACCTTC.

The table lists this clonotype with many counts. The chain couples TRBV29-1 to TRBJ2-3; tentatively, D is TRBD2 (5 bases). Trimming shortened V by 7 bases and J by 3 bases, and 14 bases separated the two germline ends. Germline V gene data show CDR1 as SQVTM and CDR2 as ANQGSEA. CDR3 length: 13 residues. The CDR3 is CSDLRGSTDTQYF. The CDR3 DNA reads TGCAGCGACCTCCGGGGAAGTACAGATACGCAGTATTTT.

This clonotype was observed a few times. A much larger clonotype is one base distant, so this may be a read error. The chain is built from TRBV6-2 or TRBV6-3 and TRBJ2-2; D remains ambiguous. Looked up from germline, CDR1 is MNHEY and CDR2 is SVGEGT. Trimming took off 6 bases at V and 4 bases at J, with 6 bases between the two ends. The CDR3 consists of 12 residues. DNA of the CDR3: TGTGCCAGCAGGTGGGGCACCGGGGAGCTGTTTTTT. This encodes CASRWGTGELFF.

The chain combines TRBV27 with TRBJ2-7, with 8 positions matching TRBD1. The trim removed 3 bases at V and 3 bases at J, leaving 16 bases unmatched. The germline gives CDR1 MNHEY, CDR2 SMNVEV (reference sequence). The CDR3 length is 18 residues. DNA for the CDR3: TGTGCCAGCAGTTTTACTGGACAGGGCCTCCCTCTCCACTACGAGCAGTACGTC. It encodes CASSFTGQGLPLHYEQYV.

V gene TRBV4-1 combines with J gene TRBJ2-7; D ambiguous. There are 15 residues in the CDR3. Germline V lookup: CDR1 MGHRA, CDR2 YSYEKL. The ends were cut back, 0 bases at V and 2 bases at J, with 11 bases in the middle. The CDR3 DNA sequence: TGCGCCAGCAGCCAAGATAGATACGGTGCCTACGAGCAGTACGTC. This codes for CASSQDRYGAYEQYV.

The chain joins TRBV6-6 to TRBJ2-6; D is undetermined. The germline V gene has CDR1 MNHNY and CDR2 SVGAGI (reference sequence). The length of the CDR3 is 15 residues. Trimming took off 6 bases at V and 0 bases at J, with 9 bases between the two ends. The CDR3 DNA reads TGTGCCAGCAGGCGACCAAACTCTGGGGCCAACGTCCTGACTTTC. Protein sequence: CASRRPNSGANVLTF.

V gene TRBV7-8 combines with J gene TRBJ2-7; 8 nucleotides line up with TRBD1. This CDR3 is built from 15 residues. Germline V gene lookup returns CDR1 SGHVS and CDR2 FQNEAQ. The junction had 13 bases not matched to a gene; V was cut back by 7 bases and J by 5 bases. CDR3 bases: TGTGCCAGCACCTCTTCCCGGGACAGGCGTGACGAGCAGTACTTC. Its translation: CASTSSRDRRDEQYF.

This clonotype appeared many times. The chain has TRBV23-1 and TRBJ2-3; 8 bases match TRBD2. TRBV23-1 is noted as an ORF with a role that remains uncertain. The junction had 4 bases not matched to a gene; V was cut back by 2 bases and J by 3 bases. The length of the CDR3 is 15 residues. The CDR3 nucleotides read TGCGCCAGCAGTCAAGGTAGCGGGGAGACAGATACGCAGTATTTT. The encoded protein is CASSQGSGETDTQYF.

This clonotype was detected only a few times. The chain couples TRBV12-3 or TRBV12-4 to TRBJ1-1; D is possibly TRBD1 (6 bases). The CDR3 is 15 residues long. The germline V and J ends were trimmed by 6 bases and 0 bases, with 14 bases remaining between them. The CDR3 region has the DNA TGTGCCAGCAGACCGGGACATAACATGAACACTGAAGCTTTCTTT. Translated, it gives CASRPGHNMNTEAFF.

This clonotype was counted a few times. The CDR3 is CSATPGQGADEQFF. CDR3 in DNA: TGCAGTGCGACGCCGGGACAGGGGGCGGACGAGCAGTTCTTC. The chain is built from TRBV20-1 and TRBJ2-1; 12 nucleotides line up with TRBD1. Per germline, CDR1 DFQATT and CDR2 SNEGSKA (reference sequence). CDR3 length: 14 amino acids. With V trimmed by 6 bases and J by 10 bases, 10 bases remained unmatched.

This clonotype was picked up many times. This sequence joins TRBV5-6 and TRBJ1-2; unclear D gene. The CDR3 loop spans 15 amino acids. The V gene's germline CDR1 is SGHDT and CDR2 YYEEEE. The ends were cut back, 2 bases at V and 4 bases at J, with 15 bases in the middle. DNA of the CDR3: TGTGCCAGCAGCTTCGGACCGCAGTCCCTCTATGGCTACACCTTC. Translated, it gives CASSFGPQSLYGYTF.

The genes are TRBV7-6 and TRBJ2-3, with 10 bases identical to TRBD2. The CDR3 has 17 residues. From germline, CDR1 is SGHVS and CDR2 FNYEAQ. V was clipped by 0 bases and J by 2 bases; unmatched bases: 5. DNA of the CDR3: TGTGCCAGCAGCTTAGCGCGGAGCGGGGGGGCCACAGATACGCAGTATTTT. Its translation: CASSLARSGGATDTQYF.

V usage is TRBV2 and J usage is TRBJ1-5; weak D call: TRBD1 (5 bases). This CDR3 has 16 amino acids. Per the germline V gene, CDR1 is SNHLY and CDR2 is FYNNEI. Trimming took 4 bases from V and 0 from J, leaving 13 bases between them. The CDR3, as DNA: TGTGCCAGCAGTGGGGGACTCGCTTATAGCAATCAGCCCCAGCATTTT. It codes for CASSGGLAYSNQPQHF.

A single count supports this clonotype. Written as DNA, the CDR3 is TGTGCCACCAGTGATTTGGGGCCAAACACCGGGGAGCTGTTTTTT. Translated, it gives CATSDLGPNTGELFF. The chain employs TRBV24-1 and TRBJ2-2; D is undetermined. V dropped 0 bases and J dropped 2 bases, with 6 bases sitting between them. CDR3 length: 15 amino acids. CDR1 is KGHDR and CDR2 is SFDVKD in the germline V gene.

The CDR3 region is CATSPQRGPSGNTIYF. CDR3 nucleotide sequence: TGTGCCACCAGCCCACAACGGGGGCCCTCTGGAAACACCATATATTTT. The rearrangement links TRBV15 to TRBJ1-3, with D tentatively TRBD1 (6 bases). CDR1 and CDR2 (germline): LNHNV, YYDKDF (reference sequence). The ends were cut back, 5 bases at V and 0 bases at J, with 14 bases in the middle. The CDR3 runs 16 residues. Using reference TRBV15 and TRBJ1-3 for the parts outside the CDR3, the full variable domain is DAMVIQNPRYQVTQFGKPVTLSCSQTLNHNVMYWYQQKSSQAPKLLFHYYDKDFNNEADTPDNFQSRRPNTSFCFLDIRSPGLGDTAMYLCATSPQRGPSGNTIYFGEGSWLTVV.

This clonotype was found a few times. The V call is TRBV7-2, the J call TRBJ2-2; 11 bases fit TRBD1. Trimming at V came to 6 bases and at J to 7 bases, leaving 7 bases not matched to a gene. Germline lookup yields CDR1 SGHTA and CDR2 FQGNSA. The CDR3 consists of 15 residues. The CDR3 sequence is CASSQRDRGDGELFF. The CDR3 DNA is TGTGCCAGCAGTCAACGGGACAGGGGGGACGGGGAGCTGTTTTTT.

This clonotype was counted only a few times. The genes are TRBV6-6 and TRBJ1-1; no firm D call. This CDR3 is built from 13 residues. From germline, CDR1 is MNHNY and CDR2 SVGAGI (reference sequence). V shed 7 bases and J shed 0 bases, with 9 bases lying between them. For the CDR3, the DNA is TGTGCCAGCACCATTGACCTGAACACTGAAGCTTTCTTT. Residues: CASTIDLNTEAFF.

The CDR3 sequence is CASSYPPGGVTEAFF. The CDR3 region has the DNA TGTGCCAGCAGTTACCCTCCAGGGGGTGTCACTGAAGCTTTCTTT. The chain has TRBV6-2 or TRBV6-3 and TRBJ1-1, with TRBD1 matching over 7 bases. With 2 bases clipped from V and 4 bases from J, the junction kept 7 bases outside the gene matches. The germline gives CDR1 MNHEY, CDR2 SVGEGT. The CDR3 is made up of 15 amino acids.

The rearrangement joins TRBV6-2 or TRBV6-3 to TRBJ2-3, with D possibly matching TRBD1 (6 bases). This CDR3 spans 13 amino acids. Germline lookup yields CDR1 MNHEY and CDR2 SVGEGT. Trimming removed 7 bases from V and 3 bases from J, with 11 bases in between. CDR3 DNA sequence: TGTGCCAGCACAGAAGGGGGAACAGATACGCAGTATTTT. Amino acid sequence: CASTEGGTDTQYF.